This TCR beta chain was captured by sequencing in a study of T cell repertoires in cytomegalovirus infection. Study information: Shared public TCR beta signatures pointed to both CMV infection and a matching HLA type. Study-wide findings and caveats: Dominant in the ex vivo response were TCR beta clonotypes restricted by HLA-C and specific for CMV.

One entry per CDR3 protein results from TCRdb running MiXCR on the reads. Altogether some 700,000 distinct CDR3 sequences are present, about 40% being singletons, with the ten largest covering 2.8%. This clonotype came up a few times. The antigen is not known. The V gene lost 3 bases and the J gene lost 5 bases, with 7 bases spanning the gap. The CDR3 runs 12 residues. Germline CDR1 reads KGHSH; CDR2 reads LQKENI. This TCR was sampled from a human donor in good health (CMV status not recorded). Some clones in this sample may be carry-over from other donors' samples. Sequencing was done on a sample of PBMCs. The V call is TRBV18, the J call TRBJ2-5; D gene unclear. This chain's CDR3 is CASSPQSETQYF. The CDR3 DNA sequence: TGTGCCAGCTCACCCCAATCGGAGACCCAGTACTTC.